The 32 T cell receptor beta chains presented below share a single source sample, sequenced in a study of identifying expanded T cells in peripheral blood. Measured with immunoSEQ multiplex PCR; TCRdb has only the in-frame clones, and not every one. The sample carries about 94,000 clones, 70% to 90% recorded once. Sequencing input: blood. These receptors all stem from a person between 18 and 70 years old in good health.

V gene TRBV6-5 combines with J gene TRBJ2-7; TRBD2 matches 7 bases. Trimming removed 0 bases from V and 2 bases from J; junction bases left unmatched: 7. CDR1 is MNHEY, CDR2 SVGAGI, per germline. This CDR3 is built from 16 residues. The DNA of the CDR3 is TGTGCCAGCAGTTACTCAGGTAGCGGGCCGACCTACGAGCAGTACTTC. Its protein is CASSYSGSGPTYEQYF.

This clone was observed a handful of times. The rearrangement joins TRBV14 to TRBJ1-2; unclear D gene. CDR1 and CDR2 (germline): SGHDN, FVKESK. The V end was cut by 0 bases, the J end by 3 bases, with 11 bases between. The CDR3 extends over 15 amino acids. This chain's CDR3 is CASSQDIGWDYGYTF. CDR3 DNA: TGTGCCAGCAGCCAAGATATAGGCTGGGACTATGGCTACACCTTC.

This clone is a singleton in its sample. This chain uses TRBV6-1 with TRBJ2-1, with 8 bases fitting TRBD2. Per the germline V gene, CDR1 is MNHNS and CDR2 is SASEGT. V lost 8 bases to trimming and J lost 4 bases; unmatched junction nucleotides: 10. The CDR3 is made up of 15 amino acids. The CDR3 loop reads CASAASSGAYNEQFF. In nucleotides, the CDR3 is TGTGCCAGCGCCGCTAGTAGCGGGGCTTACAATGAGCAGTTCTTC.

The J gene is TRBJ2-7, the V gene TRBV5-1, with TRBD1 identical over 10 bases. The CDR3 has 15 amino acids. The V gene end was trimmed by 2 bases and the J gene end by 6 bases; junction bases not matched to a gene: 8. Germline V gene data show CDR1 as SGHRS and CDR2 as YFSETQ. The CDR3 protein is CASSFTGTGVPEQYF. The DNA for the CDR3 is TGCGCCAGCAGCTTCACCGGGACAGGGGTACCCGAGCAGTACTTC.

The genes are TRBV7-6 and TRBJ2-2; TRBD1 agrees at 8 bases. Germline V gene sequence: CDR1 SGHVS, CDR2 FNYEAQ. CDR3 length: 16 residues. Germline trimming cut 0 bases from V and 0 bases from J; bases unmatched to any gene: 0. The chain's CDR3 is CASSLATGANTGELFF. In DNA, the CDR3 is TGTGCCAGCAGCTTAGCGACAGGGGCGAACACCGGGGAGCTGTTTTTT.

V and J are TRBV19 and TRBJ1-5, with D unclear. The CDR3 is 13 residues long. V was clipped by 5 bases and J by 1 base, with 6 bases between them. CDR1 LNHDA and CDR2 SQIVND come from the germline V gene (reference sequence). As DNA, the CDR3 is TGTGCCAGTAGTTTGGACAGCAATCAGCCCCAGCATTTT. Protein product: CASSLDSNQPQHF.

This clone was detected only a few times. This chain links TRBV7-6 with TRBJ1-5; unclear D gene. V was cut by 1 base and J by 5 bases, with 3 bases left in between. Germline CDR1 SGHVS, CDR2 FNYEAQ. This CDR3 is built from 12 residues. CDR3 in DNA: TGTGCCAGCAGCTTAGGTGATCAGCCCCAGCATTTT. Residues: CASSLGDQPQHF.

Turning to this clone: At the DNA level, this CDR3 is encoded by other sequences in the same sample as well. V is TRBV4-2 and J is TRBJ1-2; no clear D gene. Germline values: CDR1 LGHNA, CDR2 YNFKEQ. Between the trimmed V and J ends, which lost 1 base and 0 bases, there was a span of 6 bases. This CDR3 contains 14 residues. CDR3 loop: CASSQGGTNYGYTF. In DNA, the CDR3 is TGTGCCAGCAGCCAAGGCGGGACTAACTATGGCTACACCTTC.

V is TRBV6-1 and J is TRBJ2-7; TRBD1 aligns across 9 bases. With 1 base clipped from V and 4 bases from J, the junction kept 2 bases outside the gene matches. This CDR3 spans 14 amino acids. CDR1 is MNHNS and CDR2 is SASEGT in the germline V gene. The CDR3 loop reads CASSEEGTGYEQYF. CDR3 DNA sequence: TGTGCCAGCAGTGAAGAGGGGACAGGGTACGAGCAGTACTTC.

This clone was counted once. The rearrangement uses TRBV5-1 and TRBJ2-3; D remains ambiguous. Looked up from germline, CDR1 is SGHRS and CDR2 is YFSETQ. This CDR3 is built from 14 residues. V was clipped by 2 bases and J by 2 bases, with 9 bases between them. Here the CDR3 reads CASSFQENTDTQYF. The CDR3 coding sequence is TGCGCCAGCAGCTTCCAGGAAAACACAGATACGCAGTATTTT.

The chain recombines TRBV25-1 with TRBJ2-7; 8 bases are a match to TRBD1. This CDR3 has 17 amino acids. The junction had 14 bases not matched to a gene; V was cut back by 6 bases and J by 1 base. Per the germline V gene, CDR1 is MGHDK and CDR2 is SYGVNS. This chain's CDR3 is CASSKAGTGLYSYEQYF. The CDR3 DNA reads as TGTGCCAGCAGCAAGGCCGGGACAGGCCTCTATTCCTACGAGCAGTACTTC.

This clone showed up just once. This sequence joins TRBV9 and TRBJ1-2; maybe TRBD1 (5 bases). The germline V gene has CDR1 SGDLS and CDR2 YYNGEE. Trimming pared 0 bases from V and 1 base from J, leaving 16 bases between. The CDR3 extends over 17 amino acids. The CDR3 region has the DNA TGTGCCAGCAGCGTAGGGCAGGGCCGAGGAATTAACTATGGCTACACCTTC. Its translation is CASSVGQGRGINYGYTF.

The genes are TRBV10-2 and TRBJ1-3, with TRBD1 matching 8 bases. Trimming removed 4 bases from V and 7 bases from J; junction bases left unmatched: 9. CDR3 length: 15 amino acids. Germline V CDR1 and CDR2: WSHSY, SAAADI. Here the CDR3 DNA reads TGCGCCAGCAGTGCAGTCGGACAGGGAGGGAACACCATATATTTT. It translates to CASSAVGQGGNTIYF.

This clone was observed once. The CDR3 nucleotides read TGTGCCAGTAGTCGCGGGCTAGCGGGGGGCTCGAACACCGGGGAGCTGTTTTTT. It yields the protein CASSRGLAGGSNTGELFF. The J gene is TRBJ2-2, the V gene TRBV19, with TRBD2 matching 11 bases. V lost 5 bases and J lost 0; bases outside the gene matches: 8. This CDR3 has 18 residues. Germline loops: CDR1 LNHDA, CDR2 SQIVND (reference sequence).

The J gene is TRBJ2-3, the V gene TRBV2; D is unclear. Per the germline V gene, CDR1 is SNHLY and CDR2 is FYNNEI. The ends were cut back, 1 base at V and 3 bases at J, with 5 bases in the middle. This CDR3 comprises 13 residues. The CDR3 DNA reads as TGTGCCAGCAGTGAAGGGTCGACAGATACGCAGTATTTT. Residues: CASSEGSTDTQYF.

The CDR3 here is CASSDRIEGSTDTQYF. The CDR3 region has the DNA TGTGCCAGCAGTGACAGAATTGAGGGCAGCACAGATACGCAGTATTTT. The chain has TRBV7-3 and TRBJ2-3, with D perhaps assigned TRBD1 or TRBD2 (5 bases each). Germline V gene sequence: CDR1 SGHTA, CDR2 FQGTGA. This CDR3 is 16 amino acids long. Between the trimmed V and J ends, which lost 6 bases and 0 bases, there was a span of 16 bases. The variable domain in full, completed from reference TRBV7-3 and TRBJ2-3, reads GAGVSQTPSNKVTEKGKYVELRCDPISGHTALYWYRQSLGQGPEFLIYFQGTGAADDSGLPNDRFFAVRPEGSVSTLKIQRTERGDSAVYLCASSDRIEGSTDTQYFGPGTRLTVL.

J is TRBJ1-5 and V is TRBV2; tentatively, D is TRBD1 (5 bases). The V gene lost 7 bases and the J gene lost 5 bases, with 15 bases spanning the gap. The CDR3 covers 14 residues. Germline lookup yields CDR1 SNHLY and CDR2 FYNNEI. The CDR3 region is CASKEGDLDQPQHF. DNA for the CDR3: TGTGCCAGCAAGGAAGGGGACCTGGATCAGCCCCAGCATTTT. Variable domain in full (rest from reference TRBV2 and TRBJ1-5): EPEVTQTPSHQVTQMGQEVILRCVPISNHLYFYWYRQILGQKVEFLVSFYNNEISEKSEIFDDQFSVERPDGSNFTLKIRSTKLEDSAMYFCASKEGDLDQPQHFGDGTRLSIL.

The rearrangement uses TRBV19 and TRBJ1-2; D is possibly TRBD1 (6 bases). CDR1 and CDR2 from the germline V gene are LNHDA and SQIVND (reference sequence). This CDR3 has 14 amino acids. Trimming pared 6 bases from V and 2 bases from J, leaving 13 bases between. CDR3 protein: CASRVQGGNYGYTF. The DNA of the CDR3 is TGTGCCAGTAGAGTACAGGGAGGGAACTATGGCTACACCTTC.

This chain uses TRBV10-3 with TRBJ2-7; D may be TRBD2 (5 bases). Trimming pared 3 bases from V and 3 bases from J, leaving 12 bases between. The CDR3 totals 14 residues. Looked up from germline, CDR1 is ENHRY and CDR2 is SYGVKD. CDR3 amino acids: CAISDPSQNYEQYF. In DNA form, the CDR3 reads TGTGCCATCAGTGACCCTAGCCAGAACTACGAGCAGTACTTC.

The rearrangement joins TRBV29-1 to TRBJ2-4, with TRBD1 matching 10 bases. Looked up from germline, CDR1 is SQVTM and CDR2 is ANQGSEA. This CDR3 spans 14 amino acids. The V segment lost 4 bases and the J segment 5 bases; nucleotides outside the gene matches: 5. CDR3 protein: CSVAETGGQNIQYF. CDR3 nucleotide sequence: TGCAGCGTTGCAGAGACAGGGGGCCAAAACATTCAGTACTTC.

The V and J genes are TRBV9 and TRBJ2-7; a possible D gene is TRBD1 (6 bases). Germline CDR1 SGDLS, CDR2 YYNGEE. The CDR3 consists of 14 residues. Trimming took 4 bases from V and 2 from J, leaving 13 bases between them. CDR3 sequence: CASSPMTGTYEQYF. Here the CDR3 DNA reads TGTGCCAGCAGCCCAATGACAGGTACCTACGAGCAGTACTTC. Supplemented by reference TRBV9 and TRBJ2-7, the full variable domain reads DSGVTQTPKHLITATGQRVTLRCSPRSGDLSVYWYQQSLDQGLQFLIQYYNGEERAKGNILERFSAQQFPDLHSELNLSSLELGDSALYFCASSPMTGTYEQYFGPGTRLTVT.

This chain uses TRBV2 with TRBJ1-5; the D gene is possibly TRBD1 (6 bases). The germline CDR1 and CDR2 sequences are SNHLY and FYNNEI. The CDR3 runs 15 residues. The V and J ends lost 2 bases and 5 bases respectively, with 13 bases between them. The CDR3 coding sequence is TGTGCCAGCAGTGAACCGGGCGGACAGTATCAGCCCCAGCATTTT. Translated: CASSEPGGQYQPQHF.

The rearrangement uses TRBV5-6 and TRBJ1-1; D not resolved. Germline CDR1 is SGHDT and CDR2 is YYEEEE. The germline V and J ends were trimmed by 3 bases and 6 bases, with 15 bases remaining between them. The CDR3 length is 14 residues. CDR3 in DNA: TGTGCCAGCAGCTACGGAGGTGAGGAGTCTGAAGCTTTCTTT. Translation gives CASSYGGEESEAFF.

The chain joins TRBV6-5 to TRBJ1-2; no firm D call. Germline V gene lookup returns CDR1 MNHEY and CDR2 SVGAGI. The CDR3 is 15 residues long. V was cut by 4 bases and J by 3 bases, with 15 bases left in between. CDR3 in amino acids: CASSSLLRNDYGYTF. The CDR3 coding sequence is TGTGCCAGCAGTTCCCTTTTGAGGAATGACTATGGCTACACCTTC.

The chain joins TRBV10-2 to TRBJ2-1; D ambiguous. The germline gives CDR1 WSHSY, CDR2 SAAADI. Trimming took 6 bases from V and 8 from J, leaving 11 bases between them. There are 12 residues in the CDR3. The CDR3 protein is CASSPTGDEQFF. CDR3 nucleotides: TGCGCCAGCAGCCCGACCGGAGATGAGCAGTTCTTC.

This chain uses TRBV5-1 with TRBJ1-3, with TRBD1 as a possible D gene (6 bases). Per the germline V gene, CDR1 is SGHRS and CDR2 is YFSETQ. This CDR3 has 15 residues. V was shortened by 4 bases and J by 7 bases, with 18 bases between the two germline ends. CDR3 loop: CASSPDSPLGNTIYF. CDR3 coding DNA: TGCGCCAGCAGCCCGGACAGCCCTCTGGGGAACACCATATATTTT.

The rearrangement links TRBV5-1 to TRBJ2-6, with no clear D. The germline V gene encodes CDR1 SGHRS and CDR2 YFSETQ. The V end was cut by 5 bases, the J end by 0 bases, with 6 bases between. This CDR3 comprises 14 residues. CDR3 residues: CASSRVSGANVLTF. CDR3 DNA: TGCGCCAGCAGTAGGGTCTCTGGGGCCAACGTCCTGACTTTC. The whole variable domain, remainder taken from reference TRBV5-1 and TRBJ2-6, is KAGVTQTPRYLIKTRGQQVTLSCSPISGHRSVSWYQQTPGQGLQFLFEYFSETQRNKGNFPGRFSGRQFSNSRSEMNVSTLELGDSALYLCASSRVSGANVLTFGAGSRLTVL.

The V and J genes are TRBV5-1 and TRBJ2-7, with 7 bases that match TRBD1. The germline V gene has CDR1 SGHRS and CDR2 YFSETQ. The J segment lost 6 bases and the V segment lost 1 base, leaving 4 bases of the junction unmatched. There are 13 residues in the CDR3. CDR3 amino acids: CASSLTGVLEQYF. For the CDR3, the DNA is TGCGCCAGCAGCTTGACAGGGGTTCTCGAGCAGTACTTC. The variable domain in full, with the rest retrieved from reference TRBV5-1 and TRBJ2-7, is KAGVTQTPRYLIKTRGQQVTLSCSPISGHRSVSWYQQTPGQGLQFLFEYFSETQRNKGNFPGRFSGRQFSNSRSEMNVSTLELGDSALYLCASSLTGVLEQYFGPGTRLTVT.

The chain employs TRBV10-2 and TRBJ2-3, with D perhaps matching TRBD1 or TRBD2 (5 bases each). V lost 4 bases and J 6 bases, leaving 11 bases between the germline ends. The CDR3 loop spans 13 amino acids. CDR1 and CDR2 from the germline V gene are WSHSY and SAAADI. CDR3 region: CASSVLGVDTQYF. The DNA of the CDR3 is TGCGCCAGCAGTGTCTTGGGGGTCGATACGCAGTATTTT.

The gene calls are TRBV7-8 and TRBJ1-1; possible D gene TRBD1, 6 bases. CDR1 and CDR2 from the germline V gene are SGHVS and FQNEAQ. The CDR3 length is 13 residues. The V end lost 4 bases, the J end lost 3 bases, and 9 bases lay between the germline ends. The CDR3 is CASSWNRDTEAFF. The CDR3 nucleotides are TGTGCCAGCAGCTGGAACAGGGACACTGAAGCTTTCTTT.

This chain links TRBV6-6 with TRBJ2-7; TRBD2 aligns across 8 bases. The germline V gene encodes CDR1 MNHNY and CDR2 SVGAGI (reference sequence). The CDR3 covers 14 residues. The ends lost 6 bases at V and 2 bases at J; junction bases unmatched: 6. The CDR3 protein is CASRHTSGTYEQYF. The CDR3 nucleotides read TGTGCCAGCAGACACACTAGCGGTACCTACGAGCAGTACTTC.

J is TRBJ1-3 and V is TRBV11-2; TRBD1 might be the D (5 bases). The CDR3 is 13 residues long. Between the trimmed V and J ends, which lost 3 bases and 8 bases, there was a span of 11 bases. CDR1 and CDR2 from the germline V gene are SGHAT and FQNNGV. The DNA for the CDR3 is TGTGCCAGCAGCTTGGGGGGGTCGGACACCATATATTTT. Protein product: CASSLGGSDTIYF.